The subject of this entry is one TCR beta chain. Antigen unknown. Amplification of TCR beta CDR3 regions used RNA as the template. Carried out on the TCR CDR3, a first-round RT-PCR used the HTBI primer set. In TCRdb, the multiplex PCR reads were re-called with MiXCR into one record per CDR3 protein. The data contain about 740,000 distinct CDR3 sequences, 13% to 15% of them singletons. CDR1 and CDR2 from the germline V gene are SGDLS and YYNGEE. V was pared by 3 bases and J by 3 bases, with 9 bases between. The CDR3 is made up of 14 amino acids. Stable Graves' hyperthyroidism denoted no ophthalmopathy progression over 18 months. Subjects aged 18 to 65 presented with newly diagnosed hyperthyroidism of less than 2 months' duration. Out of over 7.5 ml of fresh peripheral blood came the PBMCs. The data are from a study of T cells in Graves' hyperthyroidism and ophthalmopathy. Broader study findings: Ophthalmopathy was model-predicted a median roughly 6.2 months pre-onset.

The rearrangement joins TRBV9 to TRBJ1-4; maybe TRBD1 (5 bases). The source material was blood. The sequence was obtained from a woman aged 18-29 years with Graves' hyperthyroidism. CDR3: CASSEGPPNEKLFF. In nucleotides, the CDR3 is TGTGCCAGCAGCGAGGGACCACCTAATGAAAAACTGTTTTTT.